This T cell receptor beta chain was identified during a study of cytomegalovirus exposure and HLA in healthy donors. V trimming: 0 bases; J trimming: 5 bases; junction bases outside the gene matches: 4. The germline gives CDR1 MRHNA, CDR2 SNTAGT. The CDR3 runs 16 residues. Researchers ran the PCR with 60 Vbeta and 13 Jbeta primers. The repertoire was sequenced with immunoSEQ multiplex PCR; TCRdb's copy has only in-frame clones and lacks some. The table lists around 40,000 clones, with roughly 6% in the top ten. This receptor was taken from a man aged 25 to 40 in good health and CMV-seronegative. The rearrangement joins TRBV6-4 to TRBJ2-1; TRBD2 matches at 10 bases. Material: PBMCs. CDR3: CASSDSERGGHNEQFF. CDR3 DNA sequence: TGTGCCAGCAGTGACTCGGAGCGGGGGGGCCACAATGAGCAGTTCTTC.